This entry lists 9 T cell receptor beta chains sequenced from one sample in a study of blood T cell repertoires in COVID-19. The data were produced by immunoSEQ multiplex PCR, yet TCRdb's version contains in-frame clones alone and is incomplete. There are about 240,000 clones in the sample; roughly 87% occur only once, and 6% to 9% lies in the top ten. Sample: peripheral blood. These receptor sequences come from a man aged 55 to 69 who had recovered from COVID-19.

The genes are TRBV7-9 and TRBJ2-5, with TRBD2 matching over 8 bases. CDR3 size: 17 residues. The V gene's germline CDR1 is SEHNR and CDR2 FQNEAQ (reference sequence). V shed 4 bases, J shed 0 bases, and the junction held 10 bases outside the gene matches. The CDR3, as DNA: TGTGCCAGCAGCTCCGGCTTGTCTAGCGGGTACCAAGAGACCCAGTACTTC. It yields the protein CASSSGLSSGYQETQYF.

The chain uses TRBV7-9 and TRBJ1-2; no definite D call. The CDR3 extends over 11 amino acids. Per the germline V gene, CDR1 is SEHNR and CDR2 is FQNEAQ (reference sequence). The germline V and J ends were trimmed by 1 base and 8 bases, with 5 bases remaining between them. The CDR3 here is CASSLESGYTF. CDR3 DNA sequence: TGTGCCAGCAGCTTAGAGAGCGGCTACACCTTC.

The V gene is TRBV14, the J gene TRBJ2-3; TRBD1 matches 7 bases. The CDR3 contains 12 residues. The germline V gene has CDR1 SGHDN and CDR2 FVKESK. Trimming at V came to 2 bases and at J to 9 bases, leaving 2 bases not matched to a gene. Here the CDR3 reads CASSQRGRTQYF. CDR3 coding DNA: TGTGCCAGCAGCCAAAGGGGGCGCACGCAGTATTTT.

The chain combines TRBV18 with TRBJ2-7; TRBD1 agrees at 7 bases. V shed 5 bases and J 2 bases; nucleotides not matched to a gene: 6. The CDR3 has 14 residues. The V gene's germline CDR1 is KGHSH and CDR2 LQKENI. The CDR3 here is CASSEGQRTYEQYF. The CDR3 DNA is TGTGCCAGCTCAGAGGGACAGCGGACCTACGAGCAGTACTTC.

This clone occurred a few times. The chain employs TRBV5-4 and TRBJ1-1, with D unresolved. This CDR3 comprises 13 residues. The V and J ends lost 4 bases and 5 bases respectively, with 12 bases between them. Germline V lookup: CDR1 SGHNT, CDR2 YYREEE (reference sequence). The chain's CDR3 is CASSQSQDTEAFF. CDR3 bases: TGTGCCAGCAGCCAGTCCCAGGATACTGAAGCTTTCTTT.

This clone has a single count. J is TRBJ2-1 and V is TRBV6-5; tentative D call: TRBD2 (6 bases). V was pared by 8 bases and J by 4 bases, with 15 bases between. CDR1 is MNHEY, CDR2 SVGAGI, per germline. This CDR3 region has 14 residues. DNA for the CDR3: TGTGCCAGCCAACCCGGGGGAGCATACAATGAGCAGTTCTTC. Residues: CASQPGGAYNEQFF.

The V gene is TRBV19, the J gene TRBJ2-7; 8 nucleotides align to TRBD2. Per germline, CDR1 LNHDA and CDR2 SQIVND (reference sequence). V lost 4 bases, J lost 4 bases, and 9 bases stayed unmatched. The CDR3 is made up of 15 amino acids. The CDR3 DNA follows: TGTGCCAGTAGTAAGGCGAGCGGGAGAAATTACGAGCAGTACGTC. It translates to CASSKASGRNYEQYV.

This clone has a single count. The rearrangement uses TRBV5-4 and TRBJ1-3, with TRBD1 matching 7 bases. The J segment lost 0 bases and the V segment lost 4 bases, leaving 10 bases of the junction unmatched. The germline V gene has CDR1 SGHNT and CDR2 YYREEE (reference sequence). The CDR3 loop spans 17 amino acids. CDR3 bases: TGTGCCAGCAGCGTGATCAACAGGGGCCTCTCTGGAAACACCATATATTTT. Translated, it gives CASSVINRGLSGNTIYF.

This chain joins TRBV12-1 and TRBJ2-7; TRBD1 reflects the table's D call only, with no check against the DNA. TRBV12-1 is assigned pseudogene status. The CDR3 extends over 16 amino acids. Here the CDR3 reads CASSPGTGEVSYEQYF. CDR3 nucleotide sequence: TGTGCCAGCAGCCCCGGGACAGGGGAAGTTTCCTACGAGCAGTACTTC.